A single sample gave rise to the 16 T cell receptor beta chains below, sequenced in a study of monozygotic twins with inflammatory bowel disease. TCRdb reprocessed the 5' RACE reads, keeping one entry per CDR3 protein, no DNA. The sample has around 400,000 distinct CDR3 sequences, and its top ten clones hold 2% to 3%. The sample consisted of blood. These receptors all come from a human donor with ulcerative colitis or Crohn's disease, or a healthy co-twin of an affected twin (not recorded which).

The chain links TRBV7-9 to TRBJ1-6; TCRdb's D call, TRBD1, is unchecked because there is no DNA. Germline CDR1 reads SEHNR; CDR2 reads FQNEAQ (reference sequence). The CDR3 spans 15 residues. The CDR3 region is CASSLNDREGSPLHF.

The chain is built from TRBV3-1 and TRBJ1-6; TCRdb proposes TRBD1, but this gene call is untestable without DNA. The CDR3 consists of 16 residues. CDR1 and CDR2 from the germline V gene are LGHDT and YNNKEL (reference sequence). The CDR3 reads CASSQGDSRGISPLHF.

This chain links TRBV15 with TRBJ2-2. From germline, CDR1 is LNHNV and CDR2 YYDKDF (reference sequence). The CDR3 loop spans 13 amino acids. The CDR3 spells CATSRGNTGELFF.

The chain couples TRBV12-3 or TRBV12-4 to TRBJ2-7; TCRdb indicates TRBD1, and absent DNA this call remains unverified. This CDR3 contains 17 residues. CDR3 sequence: CASSWGAGGAALYEQYF.

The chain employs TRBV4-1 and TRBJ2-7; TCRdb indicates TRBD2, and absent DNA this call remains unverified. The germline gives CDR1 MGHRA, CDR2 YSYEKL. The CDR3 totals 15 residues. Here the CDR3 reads CASSQDIAGGLEQYF.

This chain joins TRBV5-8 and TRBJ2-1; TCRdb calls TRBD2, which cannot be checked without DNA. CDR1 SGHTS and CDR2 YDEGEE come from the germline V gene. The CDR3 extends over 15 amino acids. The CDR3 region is CASSSSASSYNEQFF.

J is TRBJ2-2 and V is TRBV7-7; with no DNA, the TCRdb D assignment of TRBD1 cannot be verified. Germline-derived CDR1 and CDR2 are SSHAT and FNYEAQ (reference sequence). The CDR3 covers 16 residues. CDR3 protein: CASSLVGGTNTGELFF.

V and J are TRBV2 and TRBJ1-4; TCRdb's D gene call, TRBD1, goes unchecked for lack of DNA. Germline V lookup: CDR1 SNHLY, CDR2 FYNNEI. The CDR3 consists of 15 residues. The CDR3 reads CASSPGTDINEKLFF.

The CDR3 region is CASSTGASSYNEQFF. This chain joins TRBV19 and TRBJ2-1; the D call from TCRdb, TRBD1, cannot be confirmed without DNA. The CDR3 contains 15 residues. CDR1 LNHDA and CDR2 SQIVND come from the germline V gene (reference sequence).

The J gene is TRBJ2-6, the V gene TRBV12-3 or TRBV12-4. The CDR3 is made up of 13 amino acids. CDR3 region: CASRPAGANVLTF.

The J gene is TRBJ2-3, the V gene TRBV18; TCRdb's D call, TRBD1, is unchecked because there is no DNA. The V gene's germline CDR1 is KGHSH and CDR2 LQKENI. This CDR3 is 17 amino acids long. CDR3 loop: CASSPLGPGSAADTQYF.

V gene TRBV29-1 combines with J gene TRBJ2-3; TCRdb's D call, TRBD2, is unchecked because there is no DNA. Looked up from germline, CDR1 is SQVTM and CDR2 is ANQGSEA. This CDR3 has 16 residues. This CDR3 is CSVAGTSGTSTDTQYF.

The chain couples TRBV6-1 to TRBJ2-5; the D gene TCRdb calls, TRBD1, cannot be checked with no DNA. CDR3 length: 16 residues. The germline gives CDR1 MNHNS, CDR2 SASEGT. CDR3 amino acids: CASRRSPGTEQETQYF.

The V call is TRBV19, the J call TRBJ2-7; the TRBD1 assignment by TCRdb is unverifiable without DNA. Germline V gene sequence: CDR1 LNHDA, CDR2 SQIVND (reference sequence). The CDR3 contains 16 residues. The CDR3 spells CASDENAGTGPYEQYF.

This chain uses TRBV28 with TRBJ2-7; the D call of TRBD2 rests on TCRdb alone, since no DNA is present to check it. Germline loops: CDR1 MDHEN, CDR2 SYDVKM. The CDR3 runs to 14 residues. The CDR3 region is CASSLSGGYYQQYF.

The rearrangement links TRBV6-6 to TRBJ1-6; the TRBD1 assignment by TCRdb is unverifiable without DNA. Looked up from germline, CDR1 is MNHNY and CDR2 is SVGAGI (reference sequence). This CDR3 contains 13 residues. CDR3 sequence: CATSGTYNSPLHF.